What follows is one TCR beta chain and its context. The CDR3 runs 11 residues. Looked up from germline, CDR1 is MNHEY and CDR2 is SVGEGT. V shed 6 bases and J shed 5 bases, with 7 bases lying between them. This specimen comes from a study of blood T cell repertoires in COVID-19. Looking at the study overall: Sites across the United States, Italy and Spain contributed samples from acute and convalescent COVID-19. The cDNA or gDNA used as material had been derived from T cells, B-cell-depleted T cells, or PBMCs.

How the authors handled the data: Reference gene primers were amplified, and this amplification served to estimate nucleated cell counts. Produced via immunoSEQ multiplex PCR; TCRdb's table is partial and in-frame only. D and trimming were read from the DNA, whereas the V and J calls and clone size are those reported in that table. Of about 77,000 clones in the sample, more than 90% were seen once. The receptor was derived from a woman of 80 years or more with active or convalescent COVID-19. The sequenced material came from peripheral blood. The chain is built from TRBV6-2 or TRBV6-3 and TRBJ2-5; no reliable D call. This chain's CDR3 is CASSPGETQYF. CDR3 bases: TGTGCCAGCAGCCCCGGGGAGACCCAGTACTTC.